The 2 T cell receptor beta chains presented below share a single source sample, sequenced in a study of blood T cell repertoires in COVID-19 (TCRdb year 2020). Libraries were built with the immunoSEQ multiplex PCR assay. Imported from immuneACCESS, the table was reduced by TCRdb to in-frame sequences with V and J called. These copies leave out some clones; in studies compared against another copy, an unresolved V gene accounts for under half, and the cause of the remainder is not known. The sample data list approximately 140,000 clones, and around 86% of these were observed just once. Jointly, the top ten make up around 6.3% of the sample. Sequencing was done on a sample of peripheral blood. All receptors derive from a man of 80 years or more with acute or convalescent COVID-19.

The V call is TRBV5-1, the J call TRBJ2-7; 7 bases map to TRBD1. CDR1 is SGHRS and CDR2 is YFSETQ in the germline V gene. This CDR3 is 15 amino acids long. With 0 bases clipped from V and 0 bases from J, the junction kept 3 bases outside the gene matches. CDR3 sequence reads: CASSLGSGGSYEQYF. The DNA for the CDR3 is TGCGCCAGCAGCTTGGGGTCAGGGGGCTCCTACGAGCAGTACTTC. The full variable domain, completed using reference TRBV5-1 and TRBJ2-7, is KAGVTQTPRYLIKTRGQQVTLSCSPISGHRSVSWYQQTPGQGLQFLFEYFSETQRNKGNFPGRFSGRQFSNSRSEMNVSTLELGDSALYLCASSLGSGGSYEQYFGPGTRLTVT.

The genes are TRBV7-9 and TRBJ2-1, with a weak D call TRBD2 (5 bases). The CDR3 covers 15 residues. V lost 5 bases, J lost 5 bases, and 16 bases lay in between. Germline V gives CDR1 SEHNR, CDR2 FQNEAQ (reference sequence). CDR3 in DNA: TGTGCCAGCAGCCCCGGGGAATCGAGGAACAATGAGCAGTTCTTC. It translates to CASSPGESRNNEQFF. Full variable domain (outside the CDR3, taken from reference TRBV7-9 and TRBJ2-1): DTGVSQNPRHKITKRGQNVTFRCDPISEHNRLYWYRQTLGQGPEFLTYFQNEAQLEKSRLLSDRFSAERPKGSFSTLEIQRTEQGDSAMYLCASSPGESRNNEQFFGPGTRLTVL.